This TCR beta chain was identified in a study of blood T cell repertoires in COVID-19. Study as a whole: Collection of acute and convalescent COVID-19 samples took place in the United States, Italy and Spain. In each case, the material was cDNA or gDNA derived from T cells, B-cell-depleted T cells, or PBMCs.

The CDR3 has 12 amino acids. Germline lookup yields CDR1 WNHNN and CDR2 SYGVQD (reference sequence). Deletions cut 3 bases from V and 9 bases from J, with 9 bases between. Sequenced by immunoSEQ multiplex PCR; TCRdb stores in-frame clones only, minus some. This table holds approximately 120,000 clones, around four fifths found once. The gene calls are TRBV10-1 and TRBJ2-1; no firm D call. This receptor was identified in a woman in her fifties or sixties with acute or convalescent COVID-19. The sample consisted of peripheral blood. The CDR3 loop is CASSEAAAEQFF. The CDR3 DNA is TGCGCCAGCAGTGAAGCCGCGGCTGAGCAGTTCTTC.